The rows below give T cell receptor beta chains drawn from one sample of a study of blood T cell repertoires in COVID-19. The data were produced by immunoSEQ multiplex PCR, yet TCRdb's version contains in-frame clones alone and is incomplete. The table records around 200,000 clones, about 83% of them present only once. Sequenced input: peripheral blood. The receptors stem from a woman aged 40 to 49 with active or convalescent COVID-19. Each CDR3 is given with its conserved first and last residue. D genes are given only for firm matches. The size of a clone is reported for some rows only, either as once, few or many, or as a class for expanded clones.

v_call	cdr3_length	clone_size	j_call	d_call	cdr3_nt	cdr3_aa
TRBV5-1	16	NA	TRBJ2-5	TRBD2	TGCGCCAGCAGCTTGGCCCTAGCGGGGGGTCAAGAGACCCAGTACTTC	CASSLALAGGQETQYF
TRBV5-6	15	NA	TRBJ2-3	TRBD2	TGTGCCAGCAGCGCCGGGACTAGCGGCACAGATACGCAGTATTTT	CASSAGTSGTDTQYF
TRBV6-5	13	NA	TRBJ1-1	TRBD1	TGTGCCAGCAGGACAGGGTGGAGCACTGAAGCTTTCTTT	CASRTGWSTEAFF
TRBV19	16	NA	TRBJ2-1	TRBD1	TGTGCCAGTAGTATAGGGAACAGGGGGTTCTACAATGAGCAGTTCTTC	CASSIGNRGFYNEQFF
TRBV14	16	once	TRBJ2-1	NA	TGTGCCAGCAGCCAAGATTGGGGACATCGTCTGGATGAGCAGTTCTTC	CASSQDWGHRLDEQFF
TRBV11-3	13	few	TRBJ2-2	TRBD1	TGTGCCAACTACGACAGGGTCACCGGGGAGCTGTTTTTT	CANYDRVTGELFF
TRBV19	13	NA	TRBJ1-5	TRBD1	TGTGCCAGTTCGGACAGGGGAAATCAGCCCCAGCATTTT	CASSDRGNQPQHF
TRBV9	15	NA	TRBJ2-7	TRBD1	TGTGCCAGCAGCGTCGGGACAGCGGCCCCCTACGAGCAGTACTTC	CASSVGTAAPYEQYF
TRBV19	14	NA	TRBJ1-5	NA	TGTGCCAGTAGACAGGGACGAAGTAATCAGCCCCAGCATTTT	CASRQGRSNQPQHF
TRBV4-1	14	NA	TRBJ1-6	NA	TGCGCCAGCAGCCAACAGTCCGATAATTCACCCCTCCACTTT	CASSQQSDNSPLHF
TRBV5-1	14	NA	TRBJ1-1	NA	TGCGCCAGCAGCCCAACAGGGCTGAGGACTGAAGCTTTCTTT	CASSPTGLRTEAFF
TRBV27	11	NA	TRBJ2-1	NA	TGTGCCAGCAGTCACTACAATGAGCAGTTCTTC	CASSHYNEQFF
TRBV12-3/TRBV12-4	13	NA	TRBJ1-1	NA	TGTGCCAGTCGCGGCGATATGAACACTGAAGCTTTCTTT	CASRGDMNTEAFF
TRBV29-1	15	once	TRBJ1-1	TRBD1	TGCAGCGTTTCAAGGGACAGGCCCCTGAACACTGAAGCTTTCTTT	CSVSRDRPLNTEAFF
TRBV2	15	once	TRBJ2-6	TRBD1	TGTGCCAGCAGACACAGGGGGCTGGGGGCCAACGTCCTGACTTTC	CASRHRGLGANVLTF
TRBV24-1	15	NA	TRBJ2-7	TRBD1	TGTGCCACCAGTGATCAAGGGACAGGGGGCTACGAGCAGTACTTC	CATSDQGTGGYEQYF
TRBV6-6	14	NA	TRBJ2-3	NA	TGTGCCAGCACCAAAGGGAGGGGGGTCGATACGCAGTATTTT	CASTKGRGVDTQYF
TRBV28	15	NA	TRBJ2-7	TRBD2	TGTGCCAGCAGTCCCGGGGGGGGACAAATTTACGAGCAGTACTTC	CASSPGGGQIYEQYF
TRBV6-5	11	NA	TRBJ1-2	NA	TGTGCCAGCAGTCCCGTCTATGGCTACACCTTC	CASSPVYGYTF
TRBV7-2	15	NA	TRBJ1-6	TRBD1	TGTGCCAGCAGCTCTCACAGGGGGCGCGATTCACCCCTCCACTTT	CASSSHRGRDSPLHF
TRBV5-1	14	few	TRBJ1-1	NA	TGCGCCAGCAGTTGGGAGGGAGGGGACACTGAAGCTTTCTTT	CASSWEGGDTEAFF
TRBV24-1	16	NA	TRBJ2-1	TRBD1	TGTGCCACCAGTGACTCCGGGACAGGGGTTTTCAATGAGCAGTTCTTC	CATSDSGTGVFNEQFF
TRBV19	16	NA	TRBJ2-7	TRBD2	TGTGCCAGTAGTTTCACCTCTAGCGGGGGACGGTACGAGCAGTACTTC	CASSFTSSGGRYEQYF
TRBV6-5	14	NA	TRBJ2-1	TRBD2	TGTGCCAGCATATCGACGGGGGGAAGCAATGAGCAGTTCTTC	CASISTGGSNEQFF
TRBV7-9	14	NA	TRBJ2-7	NA	TGTGCCAGCAGCTTACTTTACAGGGACTACGAGCAGTACTTC	CASSLLYRDYEQYF
TRBV3-1/TRBV3-2	18	NA	TRBJ1-4	NA	TGTGCCAGCAGCCAAGCCGGACAGTTGGTGGCGGCTAATGAAAAACTGTTTTTT	CASSQAGQLVAANEKLFF
TRBV30	12	once	TRBJ2-1	NA	TGTGCCTGGAGTGGACTAGGAAGAGTTAAGTTCTTC	CAWSGLGRVKFF
TRBV10-3	17	NA	TRBJ1-2	NA	TGTGCCATCAGTGGGGGGGAGGCAGAAACCCCCATCTATGGCTACACCTTC	CAISGGEAETPIYGYTF
TRBV7-9	13	NA	TRBJ1-6	NA	TGTGCCAGCAGCTGGGGGGGGGTGTCACCCCTCCACTTT	CASSWGGVSPLHF
TRBV10-1	15	NA	TRBJ1-5	TRBD1	TGCGCCAGCGCAAGCCGGGACAGGGGTAACCAGCCCCAGCATTTT	CASASRDRGNQPQHF
TRBV24-1	16	NA	TRBJ2-5	NA	TGTGCCACCAGTGATTCAAGTGGCCTAGGACAAGAGACCCAGTACTTC	CATSDSSGLGQETQYF